This passage covers 18 T cell receptor beta chains from one sample sequenced in a study of shared clonotypes between healthy human individuals. As defined, naive CD8 cells were CD45RO-negative and positively selected for CCR7, with terminally differentiated effector memory CD45RA+ cells excluded. Profiling relied on immunoSEQ multiplex PCR, and the TCRdb table lists in-frame clones only, not all of them. The sample shows millions of clones, roughly 94% of them seen only once. Sequenced: naive CD8+ T cells sorted from blood. Every receptor here comes from a man aged 18 to 30 in good health.

The J gene is TRBJ1-2, the V gene TRBV4-3; D gene ambiguous. V was pared by 0 bases and J by 1 base, with 6 bases between. This CDR3 contains 14 residues. CDR1 and CDR2 (germline): LGHNA, YSLEER. CDR3 sequence (DNA): TGCGCCAGCAGCCAAGAAACAAATAACTATGGCTACACCTTC. This codes for CASSQETNNYGYTF.

This clone has only a few counts. The chain is built from TRBV2 and TRBJ2-7; 7 bases are shared with TRBD1. In germline, CDR1 is SNHLY, CDR2 FYNNEI. The CDR3 is made up of 14 amino acids. The J segment lost 2 bases and the V segment lost 3 bases, leaving 4 bases of the junction unmatched. This CDR3 reads CASSETGTPYEQYF. CDR3 nucleotides: TGTGCCAGCAGTGAGACAGGGACCCCCTACGAGCAGTACTTC.

The chain recombines TRBV4-3 with TRBJ2-7; unclear D gene. CDR1 and CDR2 (germline): LGHNA, YSLEER. Trimming stripped 0 bases from V and 4 bases from J, with 7 bases between. The CDR3 covers 13 residues. CDR3 sequence (DNA): TGCGCCAGCAGCCAAGATCAGAGATACGAGCAGTACTTC. This sequence encodes CASSQDQRYEQYF.

The V gene is TRBV27, the J gene TRBJ2-1, with D maybe TRBD2 (6 bases). The CDR3 sequence is 16 residues long. V was trimmed by 6 bases and J by 3 bases, leaving 18 bases between them. The V gene's germline CDR1 is MNHEY and CDR2 SMNVEV (reference sequence). CDR3 protein: CASSYFPGVSYNEQFF. The CDR3 DNA reads as TGTGCCAGCAGCTATTTCCCGGGGGTAAGCTACAATGAGCAGTTCTTC.

V usage is TRBV7-8 and J usage is TRBJ2-1; D gene unclear. Germline assignment: CDR1 SGHVS and CDR2 FQNEAQ. The CDR3 extends over 16 amino acids. The germline V and J ends were trimmed by 4 bases and 0 bases, with 13 bases remaining between them. The CDR3, as DNA: TGTGCCAGCAGCTGGGCCGAACCGCGCTCCTACAATGAGCAGTTCTTC. Residues: CASSWAEPRSYNEQFF.

This chain links TRBV2 with TRBJ2-1; D uncertain. The germline gives CDR1 SNHLY, CDR2 FYNNEI. This CDR3 has 13 residues. The germline V and J ends were trimmed by 2 bases and 5 bases, with 7 bases remaining between them. DNA for the CDR3: TGTGCCAGCAGTGAAAGTAGGGACAATGAGCAGTTCTTC. This gives the protein CASSESRDNEQFF.

The J gene is TRBJ2-1, the V gene TRBV10-2; TRBD1 matches at 10 bases. The trim removed 4 bases at V and 8 bases at J, leaving 8 bases unmatched. Germline CDR1 WSHSY, CDR2 SAAADI. The CDR3 extends over 15 amino acids. Written as DNA, the CDR3 is TGCGCCAGCAGTGGGCCGGGACAGGGGTTCGATGAGCAGTTCTTC. Amino acids: CASSGPGQGFDEQFF.

This chain links TRBV5-1 with TRBJ2-7; D is uncertain. The CDR3 totals 14 residues. V was trimmed by 0 bases and J by 0 bases, leaving 7 bases between them. CDR1 and CDR2 (germline): SGHRS, YFSETQ. The CDR3 bases are TGCGCCAGCAGCTTGGTGCTGGACTCCTACGAGCAGTACTTC. This encodes CASSLVLDSYEQYF. The entire variable domain, with the rest obtained from reference TRBV5-1 and TRBJ2-7, is as follows: KAGVTQTPRYLIKTRGQQVTLSCSPISGHRSVSWYQQTPGQGLQFLFEYFSETQRNKGNFPGRFSGRQFSNSRSEMNVSTLELGDSALYLCASSLVLDSYEQYFGPGTRLTVT.

V gene TRBV7-9 combines with J gene TRBJ1-1; D perhaps matches TRBD1 (5 bases). V shed 1 base and J shed 3 bases, with 9 bases lying between them. The germline V gene encodes CDR1 SEHNR and CDR2 FQNEAQ (reference sequence). This CDR3 is built from 14 residues. DNA of the CDR3: TGTGCCAGCAGCTTAGGAGTAGGGGACACTGAAGCTTTCTTT. This gives the protein CASSLGVGDTEAFF.

DNA of the CDR3: TGTGCCAGCACCCCCGGACTAGGTCCGACAGATACGCAGTATTTT. It is translated as CASTPGLGPTDTQYF. The rearrangement links TRBV9 to TRBJ2-3; 7 nucleotides line up with TRBD2. Germline trimming cut 6 bases from V and 3 bases from J; bases unmatched to any gene: 10. Germline V CDR1 and CDR2: SGDLS, YYNGEE. The CDR3 length is 15 residues.

The rearrangement uses TRBV5-1 and TRBJ1-2; the D is unclear. Per germline, CDR1 SGHRS and CDR2 YFSETQ. The CDR3 loop spans 16 amino acids. V was trimmed by 0 bases and J by 2 bases, leaving 14 bases between them. In DNA form, the CDR3 reads TGCGCCAGCAGCTTGGCCGGCGAAGGGAAGAACTATGGCTACACCTTC. Its protein product is CASSLAGEGKNYGYTF.

The chain uses TRBV5-8 and TRBJ2-1, with 8 nucleotides matching TRBD2. Trimming at V came to 0 bases and at J to 0 bases, leaving 5 bases not matched to a gene. Germline CDR1 SGHTS, CDR2 YDEGEE. The CDR3 loop spans 17 amino acids. The CDR3 DNA reads as TGTGCCAGCAGCTTGGGTGAGCGGGGGATCTCCTACAATGAGCAGTTCTTC. Translation gives CASSLGERGISYNEQFF.

Turning to this clone: This specimen includes other DNA sequences encoding the same CDR3. The V gene is TRBV19, the J gene TRBJ2-7; D unresolved. Looked up from germline, CDR1 is LNHDA and CDR2 is SQIVND (reference sequence). The ends were cut back, 3 bases at V and 2 bases at J, with 8 bases in the middle. The length of the CDR3 is 13 residues. The CDR3 loop reads CASSIKAAYEQYF. The CDR3 DNA sequence: TGTGCCAGTAGTATCAAGGCAGCCTACGAGCAGTACTTC.

This rearrangement joins TRBV27 to TRBJ2-4; tentatively, D is TRBD1 or TRBD2 (6 bases each). Per germline, CDR1 MNHEY and CDR2 SMNVEV (reference sequence). The CDR3 runs 14 residues. The germline V and J ends were trimmed by 5 bases and 9 bases, with 17 bases remaining between them. The CDR3 spells CASSPRGPFAIQYF. Here the CDR3 DNA reads TGTGCCAGCAGTCCCCGGGGGCCTTTCGCCATTCAGTACTTC.

About this clone: This sample includes further DNA sequences coding for the same CDR3. CDR3 bases: TGCGCCAGCAGCCAACAGGGCTCTGGGGCCAACGTCCTGACTTTC. Translation: CASSQQGSGANVLTF. V and J are TRBV4-1 and TRBJ2-6; perhaps TRBD1 as D (5 bases). The germline CDR1 and CDR2 sequences are MGHRA and YSYEKL. Trimming cost V 2 bases and J 0 bases, with 5 bases left between them. The CDR3 covers 15 residues.

This chain joins TRBV7-9 and TRBJ1-2; 11 nucleotides line up with TRBD1. Germline V gene lookup returns CDR1 SEHNR and CDR2 FQNEAQ (reference sequence). V was pared by 2 bases and J by 2 bases, with 1 base of the junction left unmatched. CDR3 length: 15 amino acids. The CDR3 DNA follows: TGTGCCAGCAGCTTAAGGGACAGGGGGAACTATGGCTACACCTTC. The encoded protein is CASSLRDRGNYGYTF.

The V gene is TRBV4-1, the J gene TRBJ1-1; 8 bases are a match to TRBD1. This CDR3 is 15 amino acids long. V trimming: 1 base; J trimming: 3 bases; junction bases outside the gene matches: 4. The germline gives CDR1 MGHRA, CDR2 YSYEKL. CDR3 bases: TGCGCCAGCAGCCAAGGACCGGACAGGGACACTGAAGCTTTCTTT. This codes for CASSQGPDRDTEAFF.

This chain joins TRBV28 and TRBJ2-7; tentatively, D is TRBD1 (5 bases). V shed 3 bases and J shed 6 bases, with 15 bases lying between them. The CDR3 totals 14 residues. Germline CDR1 and CDR2: MDHEN and SYDVKM. The CDR3 region is CASSLIGANGEQYF. The CDR3 DNA sequence: TGTGCCAGCAGTTTGATTGGGGCGAACGGCGAGCAGTACTTC.